The source of this TCR beta chain is a study of prognosis after radiotherapy for stage I lung cancer listed by TCRdb under 2021. At the level of the whole study: About 20 stage I NSCLC patients were enrolled in Nanjing, China, between 2018 and January 2019. Ages in the cohort of more than 10 men and about 6 women ranged from about 50 to 85 years, with a median of 74. SBRT was given in 3 to 5 fractions with a biologically effective dose of at least 100 Gy, using image-guided IMRT or VMAT. Enrolled patients comprised about 14 with newly diagnosed primary stage I lung tumors and about 5 with oligometastatic NSCLC after surgical resection of the primary tumor. After SBRT, distant metastases developed in four of the 19 patients at a median of 7 months, while the remaining 15 patients had no significant progression. Every patient was deemed medically inoperable, about a dozen because of comorbidities and roughly 7 because they refused surgery. Squamous cell carcinoma histology was identified in 7 or 8 patients, and adenocarcinoma histology was identified in more than 10 patients. This study profiled peripheral blood TCR beta repertoires from stage I NSCLC patients before and after stereotactic body radiotherapy and linked the repertoires to distant failure. SBRT was not combined with any concurrent therapy in any patient. The study took one blood sample before SBRT and one after SBRT from each of 20 or so patients and sequenced all 40 or so samples.

This clonotype was observed a handful of times. No cognate antigen has been identified for it. At one of its ends the junction is not consistent with the germline gene, which may arise from a read error. No patient had a history of other malignancies or prior chemotherapy or radiotherapy, and all had node-negative disease on CT and PET/CT. About 6.3 milliliters of peripheral venous blood were drawn into EDTA tubes at each of two time points. PBMCs were isolated by Ficoll-Paque Plus density-gradient centrifugation. Samples were stored at -80°C immediately after collection until analysis. Two rounds of multiplex PCR on genomic DNA were used to amplify the TCR beta CDR3 region. In the first round of PCR, primers specific to each TRBV and TRBJ gene were used, and the primer sequences are filed in Chinese patent CN105087789A. Universal primers were used in the second round of PCR. The Roche High Pure PCR Template Preparation Kit was used to extract genomic DNA from frozen PBMCs. Paired-end sequencing with 151 bp reads was performed on the libraries using an Illumina HiSeq 3000. The source study handled its data this way. CutAdapt was used to remove raw reads lacking the multiplex PCR primer sequences. PEAR was used to merge high-quality paired reads into contigs. By aligning each contig to reference sequences, MiXCR assigned the TRB V, D and J gene segments to that contig. CDR3 sequences were clustered by base quality and sequence similarity to remove sequencing errors. Shannon entropy normalized by the natural log of productive TCR sequence number was used as the measure of diversity. One minus Shannon entropy divided by the natural log of the number of unique clonotypes was used as the definition of clonality. Using the Youden index from ROC curves, the researchers picked the repertoire-metric cut-offs for progression-free survival, and all analyses were carried out in R 3.5.3. TCRdb reanalyzed the raw reads on its own, using fastp at Q25 for trimming and MiXCR for clone calling, and kept in-frame beta chains. Each entry merges the rows of one CDR3 protein and shows their most common DNA and genes. The V and J calls were determined by TCRdb, not by the authors. The sample table shows 25,000 to 35,000 distinct CDR3 sequences, and around 40% are seen once. The ten largest make up less than 20% of the sample.

CDR1 DFQATT and CDR2 SNEGSKA are derived from the germline V gene (reference sequence). Its CDR3 holds 12 amino acids, cysteine through phenylalanine. Of the read, only the CDR3 DNA is kept; its 36 bases are in frame from base 1. What the study reported, not specific to this receptor: None of the reported P values were adjusted for multiple comparisons. Post-SBRT Shannon entropy and its change from baseline were lower in patients who developed distant metastases; baseline Shannon entropy was not associated with metastases. No determination of tumor specificity was made for expanded TCR clones. Unique TCR clone counts fell after SBRT (median 10,088 before versus about 7,400 after; Wilcoxon paired P=0.011). TRBV and TRBJ usage frequencies reportedly differed by metastasis status, in two V genes at baseline and in several V and two J genes after SBRT. The small cohort and short follow-up limited the study, so independent validation of the findings is needed.

The TCR comes from a donor over 45 with non-small cell lung cancer. Specimen: PBMCs, collected before or after stereotactic body radiation therapy (not recorded which). The chain is made from TRBV20-1 and TRBJ1-2, and perhaps TRBD1 as D gene, on 5 matching bases. The DNA is TGCAGTGCGGAAACAGACAGATATGGCTACAACTTC. This encodes CSAETDRYGYNF.